Listed below are T cell receptor beta chains from one sample, sequenced in a study of T cells after yellow fever vaccination. TCRdb redid the calling of the 5' RACE reads with MiXCR, one entry per CDR3 protein. Here the sample spans 340,000 or so distinct CDR3 sequences, roughly an eighth being singletons. The input for sequencing was CD4+ T cells sorted from PBMCs, taken 15 days after the yellow fever booster vaccination. Receptor source: a man between 18 and 29 years old who received the YFV17D yellow fever vaccine. Both conserved end residues are part of each CDR3. A D gene is named only where the DNA matches it firmly. Size is omitted from some rows. Given values are once, few, many or a class for expanded clones.

j_call | d_call | clone_size | v_call | cdr3_nt | cdr3_aa
TRBJ1-2 | - | many | TRBV4-3 | TGCGCCAGCAGCCAAGATAGAACGGGGTATGGCTACACCTTC | CASSQDRTGYGYTF
TRBJ2-5 | - | - | TRBV5-1 | TGCGCCAGCAGCCCGGACACGCTAGAGACCCAGTACTTC | CASSPDTLETQYF
TRBJ1-4 | - | few | TRBV7-2 | TGTGCCAGCAGCTTAGGGGGAATTACTAATGAAAAACTGTTTTTT | CASSLGGITNEKLFF
TRBJ1-2 | - | - | TRBV27 | TGTGCCAGCAGTTCCCGGGCCTTTAGCTATGGCTACACCTTC | CASSSRAFSYGYTF
TRBJ2-2 | TRBD2 | many | TRBV4-2 | TGTGCCAGCAGCCAGGTAGCGGGGGGGCCGACCGGGGAGCTGTTTTTT | CASSQVAGGPTGELFF
TRBJ1-2 | TRBD1 | few | TRBV25-1 | TGTGCCAGCAGTGCACTGGACAGGGACTATGGCTACACCTTC | CASSALDRDYGYTF
TRBJ2-1 | - | many | TRBV4-2 | TGTGCCAGCAGCCAAGAAGTAGTCAAGCAGTTCTTC | CASSQEVVKQFF
TRBJ2-7 | - | few | TRBV7-2 | TGTGCCAGCAGGGCGGGGTACGAGCAGTACTTC | CASRAGYEQYF
TRBJ1-2 | - | few | TRBV6-5 | TGTGCCAGCAGTTACTCCCCCCGCTATGGCTACACCTTC | CASSYSPRYGYTF
TRBJ2-7 | - | few | TRBV5-5 | TGTGCCAGCAGCTTTGGGCAACTCGAGCAGTACTTC | CASSFGQLEQYF
TRBJ2-1 | - | - | TRBV2 | TGTGCCAGCAGTGGTCGGTCCCCTACACTTGAGCAGTTCTTC | CASSGRSPTLEQFF
TRBJ2-3 | - | many | TRBV6-5 | TGTGCCAGCAGTCGCCGGACAGCCAGGACAGATACGCAGTATTTT | CASSRRTARTDTQYF
TRBJ2-1 | - | few | TRBV20-1 | TGCAGTGCTTGGGGTAGAGGGAGAGAGCAGTTCTTC | CSAWGRGREQFF
TRBJ1-6 | - | - | TRBV7-2 | TGTGCCAGCAGCTTAGCCCTAGGGGGATCACCCCTCCACTTT | CASSLALGGSPLHF
TRBJ1-1 | - | few | TRBV7-9 | TGTGCCAGCAGCTTAGAGGGCAGGAGTCAAGAAGCTTTCTTT | CASSLEGRSQEAFF
TRBJ2-5 | - | few | TRBV29-1 | TGCAGCGTTGTGGAAGGGGCAGGGCAAGAGACCCAGTACTTC | CSVVEGAGQETQYF
TRBJ2-3 | - | few | TRBV23-1 | TGCGCCAGCAGTCAATCGGGGGTCCCGCGAGGGGATACGCAGTATTTT | CASSQSGVPRGDTQYF
TRBJ2-1 | - | many | TRBV7-3 | TGTGCCAGCAGCTTAAACTACAATGAGCAGTTCTTC | CASSLNYNEQFF